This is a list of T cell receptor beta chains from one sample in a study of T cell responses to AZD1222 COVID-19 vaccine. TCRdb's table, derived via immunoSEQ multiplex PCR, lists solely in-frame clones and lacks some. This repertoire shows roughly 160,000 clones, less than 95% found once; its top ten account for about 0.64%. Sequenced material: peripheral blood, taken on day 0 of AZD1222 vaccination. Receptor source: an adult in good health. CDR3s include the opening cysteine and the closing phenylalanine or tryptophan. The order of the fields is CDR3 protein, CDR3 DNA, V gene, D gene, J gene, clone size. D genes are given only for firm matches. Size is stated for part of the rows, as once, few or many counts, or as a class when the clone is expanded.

CASSEGARGGNQPQHF TGTGCCAGCAGTGAGGGGGCCCGGGGGGGCAATCAGCCCCAGCATTTT TRBV6-1 NA TRBJ1-5 NA
CASSEKRRQETQYF TGTGCCAGCAGTGAAAAGCGAAGACAAGAGACCCAGTACTTC TRBV2 NA TRBJ2-5 NA
CASSLRAAEAFF TGTGCCAGCAGCCTCAGGGCGGCTGAAGCTTTCTTT TRBV28 NA TRBJ1-1 once
CASSLRGSGNQPQHF TGTGCCAGCAGCTTACGAGGAAGTGGCAATCAGCCCCAGCATTTT TRBV11-2 NA TRBJ1-5 NA
CASSFGDRVIYEQYF TGTGCCAGCAGTTTCGGGGACAGGGTAATCTACGAGCAGTACTTC TRBV28 TRBD1 TRBJ2-7 NA
CSAQTSGAQFF TGCAGTGCCCAAACTAGCGGGGCGCAGTTCTTC TRBV20-1 TRBD2 TRBJ2-1 NA
CATSKPGVNTEAFF TGTGCCACCAGCAAGCCGGGGGTGAACACTGAAGCTTTCTTT TRBV15 NA TRBJ1-1 NA
CASSLDRGPQPQHF TGTGCCAGTAGCTTAGACAGGGGGCCTCAGCCCCAGCATTTT TRBV19 TRBD1 TRBJ1-5 NA
CAIRGQTNSPLHF TGTGCCATCAGGGGACAGACTAATTCACCCCTCCACTTT TRBV10-3 TRBD1 TRBJ1-6 NA
CASKKPQGNQPQHF TGTGCCAGCAAAAAACCACAGGGTAATCAGCCCCAGCATTTT TRBV19 NA TRBJ1-5 NA
CASSTANYGYTF TGTGCCAGCAGCACGGCTAACTATGGCTACACCTTC TRBV7-9 NA TRBJ1-2 NA
CASSTAGIGDTEAFF TGTGCCAGTAGTACCGCGGGGATTGGGGACACTGAAGCTTTCTTT TRBV19 NA TRBJ1-1 NA
CASSARQGASIQYF TGTGCCAGCAGCGCCCGACAGGGGGCGAGCATTCAGTACTTC TRBV7-9 TRBD1 TRBJ2-4 NA
CASTKGSKETQYF TGTGCCAGTACAAAGGGTTCGAAAGAGACCCAGTACTTC TRBV19 NA TRBJ2-5 NA
CASSLDNYGYTF TGTGCCAGCAGCCTGGACAACTATGGCTACACCTTC TRBV11-2 NA TRBJ1-2 NA
CASNLGSNPYGYTF TGTGCCAGCAACCTCGGCAGCAACCCCTATGGCTACACCTTC TRBV28 NA TRBJ1-2 NA
CAWRDGGTVNTEAFF TGTGCCTGGCGCGATGGGGGCACAGTAAACACTGAAGCTTTCTTT TRBV30 NA TRBJ1-1 NA
CAISESQGRTEAFF TGTGCCATCAGTGAGTCCCAGGGGAGGACTGAAGCTTTCTTT TRBV10-3 NA TRBJ1-1 NA
CASSVDLTSGTTYNEQFF TGTGCCAGCAGCGTAGATCTGACTAGCGGGACAACTTACAATGAGCAGTTCTTC TRBV9 TRBD2 TRBJ2-1 NA
CASSPPSVYGYTF TGTGCCAGCTCACCACCCTCTGTTTATGGCTACACCTTC TRBV18 NA TRBJ1-2 NA
CASSTRVATNEKLFF TGTGCCAGCAGCACCAGGGTCGCGACTAATGAAAAACTGTTTTTT TRBV6-5 NA TRBJ1-4 NA
CASSLGGGTGYTF TGTGCCAGCAGCCTAGGGGGGGGTACAGGCTACACCTTC TRBV27 NA TRBJ1-2 NA
CASSLDLLAGTYEQYF TGCGCCAGCAGCTTGGATTTACTAGCGGGAACCTACGAGCAGTACTTC TRBV5-1 TRBD2 TRBJ2-7 NA
CAWSDGGRTSGELFF TGTGCCTGGAGCGATGGGGGCAGGACGTCCGGGGAGCTGTTTTTT TRBV30 NA TRBJ2-2 NA
CASSFSTAVNSRTSANYGYTF TGTGCCAGCAGTTTCTCAACCGCCGTCAATTCTCGTACCTCAGCTAACTATGGCTACACCTTC TRBV28 NA TRBJ1-2 NA
CASSGPGYEQYF TGTGCCAGCAGTGGCCCGGGCTACGAGCAGTACTTC TRBV2 NA TRBJ2-7 NA
CASSLASGGGSGNTIYF TGTGCCAGCAGCCTTGCTTCCGGCGGAGGCTCTGGAAACACCATATATTTT TRBV5-4 NA TRBJ1-3 NA
CATARSSYEQYF TGCGCCACGGCGCGAAGCTCCTACGAGCAGTACTTC TRBV10-1 NA TRBJ2-7 NA
CAISESRDRGTTGANVLTF TGTGCCATCAGTGAGTCCCGCGACAGGGGGACCACCGGGGCCAACGTCCTGACTTTC TRBV10-3 TRBD1 TRBJ2-6 NA
CATSGTKSTDTQYF TGTGCCACCTCCGGGACCAAAAGCACAGATACGCAGTATTTT TRBV19 NA TRBJ2-3 NA
CASSPNGSDQPQHF TGTGCCAGCTCACCAAATGGATCCGATCAGCCCCAGCATTTT TRBV18 NA TRBJ1-5 NA
CASSLSGANTGELFF TGTGCCAGCAGCTTAAGCGGTGCAAACACCGGGGAGCTGTTTTTT TRBV7-2 NA TRBJ2-2 NA
CASSLARTGAYGYTF TGTGCCAGCAGCCTCGCCCGGACCGGGGCCTATGGCTACACCTTC TRBV9 NA TRBJ1-2 once
CASSRNRGLDYGYTF TGCGCCAGCAGCCGAAACAGGGGGCTGGACTATGGCTACACCTTC TRBV5-1 TRBD1 TRBJ1-2 once
CASSLDRGPTEAFF TGCGCCAGCAGCCTCGACCGTGGACCCACTGAAGCTTTCTTT TRBV5-1 NA TRBJ1-1 NA
CASSKEGPYNEQFF TGTGCCAGCAGCAAAGAGGGACCTTACAATGAGCAGTTCTTC TRBV7-2 NA TRBJ2-1 NA
CASSLPLPNGYTF TGTGCCAGCAGCTTACCCCTTCCCAATGGCTACACCTTC TRBV7-9 NA TRBJ1-2 once
CASSIGTSYGYTF TGTGCCAGTAGTATAGGAACCTCTTATGGCTACACCTTC TRBV19 NA TRBJ1-2 NA
CASSPRAAETEAFF TGTGCCAGCAGCCCGCGGGCCGCGGAGACTGAAGCTTTCTTT TRBV7-9 NA TRBJ1-1 NA
CASSPAVEIGEQYF TGTGCCAGCTCCCCCGCAGTAGAGATCGGCGAGCAGTACTTC TRBV18 NA TRBJ2-7 NA
CASSGGGSNQPQHF TGTGCCAGCAGTGGGGGCGGTAGCAATCAGCCCCAGCATTTT TRBV25-1 NA TRBJ1-5 NA
CASSLGESNTEAFF TGCGCCAGCAGCTTGGGTGAATCGAACACTGAAGCTTTCTTT TRBV5-1 NA TRBJ1-1 NA
CATSRGRTGEGYGYTF TGTGCCACCAGCAGGGGCAGGACAGGGGAAGGGTATGGCTACACCTTC TRBV15 TRBD1 TRBJ1-2 once
CASSAEGRETQYF TGTGCCAGCAGCGCCGAGGGGAGAGAGACCCAGTACTTC TRBV9 NA TRBJ2-5 NA
CAWMRQGGVYGYTF TGTGCCTGGATGAGACAGGGAGGAGTCTATGGCTACACCTTC TRBV30 TRBD1 TRBJ1-2 NA
CASSLRDATDTQYF TGCGCCAGCAGCTTGCGGGACGCTACAGATACGCAGTATTTT TRBV5-1 NA TRBJ2-3 NA
CASSDSGRGEQFF TGTGCCAGCAGTGACTCGGGGAGGGGAGAGCAGTTCTTC TRBV6-4 TRBD2 TRBJ2-1 NA
CASSLLYHGYTF TGTGCCAGCAGTCTGTTGTACCATGGCTACACCTTC TRBV12-3/TRBV12-4 NA TRBJ1-2 NA
CASSQDGVRVDEQFF TGTGCCAGCAGCCAAGATGGGGTCAGGGTAGATGAGCAGTTCTTC TRBV3-1/TRBV3-2 NA TRBJ2-1 NA
CASSVGGSGSPLHF TGTGCCAGCTCAGTCGGGGGCTCGGGTTCACCCCTCCACTTT TRBV18 NA TRBJ1-6 NA
CASSLGDRAIIGYTF TGCGCCAGCAGCTTGGGAGACAGGGCAATTATTGGCTACACCTTC TRBV5-1 TRBD1 TRBJ1-2 NA
CASRPRDRVWYTEAFF TGTGCCAGTCGTCCAAGGGACAGGGTATGGTACACTGAAGCTTTCTTT TRBV19 TRBD1 TRBJ1-1 NA